This entry lists 3 T cell receptor beta chains sequenced from one sample in a study of blood T cell repertoires in COVID-19. Data came from immunoSEQ multiplex PCR; TCRdb stores just in-frame clones and leaves some out. The sample records 250,000 or so clones, more than 80% being singletons. Source material: PBMCs or T cells enriched from blood (not recorded which). The receptors here all came from a woman in her thirties with acute COVID-19.

V gene TRBV7-9 combines with J gene TRBJ2-7; 7 nucleotides match TRBD2. The CDR3 is 14 residues long. Germline V gene data show CDR1 as SEHNR and CDR2 as FQNEAQ (reference sequence). J lost 6 bases, V lost 2 bases, and 7 bases had no gene match. The CDR3 DNA is TGTGCCAGCAGCTTATCTCAAGGGAGGGGCGAGCAGTACTTC. It translates to CASSLSQGRGEQYF.

J is TRBJ2-7 and V is TRBV7-3; 7 nucleotides match TRBD1. Germline V gene lookup returns CDR1 SGHTA and CDR2 FQGTGA. V lost 4 bases and J lost 3; bases outside the gene matches: 9. This CDR3 comprises 15 residues. The chain's CDR3 is CASSSSGTEVYEQYF. The DNA of the CDR3 is TGTGCCAGCAGCTCATCCGGGACAGAAGTCTACGAGCAGTACTTC.

This clone was observed a handful of times. This chain connects TRBV6-6 to TRBJ2-7; 13 nucleotides agree with TRBD2. The length of the CDR3 is 17 residues. Germline values: CDR1 MNHNY, CDR2 SVGAGI (reference sequence). Trimming removed 5 bases from V and 3 bases from J; junction bases left unmatched: 10. CDR3 DNA: TGTGCCAGCAGTCACCGGACTAGCGGGAGTAGTGGCTACGAGCAGTACTTC. Its protein is CASSHRTSGSSGYEQYF.